These 26 T cell receptor beta chains were sequenced from one sample in a study of shared clonotypes between healthy human individuals. Sequencing was performed with immunoSEQ multiplex PCR; in TCRdb, only in-frame clones are kept and a portion is missing. Of about 2.4 million clones listed, around 90% are singletons. Sequenced input: naive CD4+ T cells sorted from blood. Sample subset: CD45RA+ positively selected. The receptor source for this set is a man between 18 and 29 years old in good health.

This sequence joins TRBV11-3 and TRBJ2-3; either TRBD1 or TRBD2 may supply D (5 bases each). Germline V gives CDR1 SGHNT, CDR2 YENEEA. The CDR3 totals 14 residues. V lost 1 base, J lost 6 bases, and 11 bases lay in between. CDR3 sequence reads: CASSLGPGADTQYF. CDR3 bases: TGTGCCAGCAGCTTAGGCCCCGGGGCGGATACGCAGTATTTT.

The chain carries TRBV6-1 and TRBJ2-5, with D hard to call. Trimming cost V 2 bases and J 2 bases, with 6 bases left between them. The CDR3 is 13 residues long. CDR1 is MNHNS and CDR2 is SASEGT in the germline V gene. The CDR3, as DNA: TGTGCCAGCAGTGAAATTGGACAAGAGACCCAGTACTTC. This sequence encodes CASSEIGQETQYF.

The chain joins TRBV2 to TRBJ2-3, with D tentatively TRBD1 or TRBD2 (5 bases each). The length of the CDR3 is 12 residues. The V and J ends lost 6 bases and 4 bases respectively, with 8 bases between them. CDR1 and CDR2 (germline): SNHLY, FYNNEI. CDR3 sequence (DNA): TGTGCCAGCAGACGGGGCCCAGATACGCAGTATTTT. This sequence encodes CASRRGPDTQYF.

The chain recombines TRBV27 with TRBJ1-1; D unresolved. The CDR3 consists of 15 residues. Trimming took 7 bases from V and 1 from J, leaving 16 bases between them. In germline, CDR1 is MNHEY, CDR2 SMNVEV (reference sequence). Here the CDR3 DNA reads TGTGCCAGCAATTTGGTGGGGTTGGGGAACACTGAAGCTTTCTTT. Encoded protein: CASNLVGLGNTEAFF.

This clone was seen more than once but under ten times. This chain joins TRBV5-6 and TRBJ1-1; D call uncertain. Between the trimmed V and J ends, which lost 0 bases and 1 base, there was a span of 7 bases. The V gene's germline CDR1 is SGHDT and CDR2 YYEEEE. There are 14 residues in the CDR3. The CDR3 nucleotides are TGTGCCAGCAGCTTGGATGCGGGGAACACTGAAGCTTTCTTT. Translated: CASSLDAGNTEAFF.

This sequence joins TRBV2 and TRBJ2-1, with D perhaps matching TRBD1 (6 bases). This CDR3 contains 13 residues. From germline, CDR1 is SNHLY and CDR2 FYNNEI. Trimming left V 3 bases short and J 5 bases short, with 8 bases between. CDR3 coding DNA: TGTGCCAGCAGTGACAGGGGCGACAATGAGCAGTTCTTC. Translated, it gives CASSDRGDNEQFF. Full variable domain (rest looked up from reference TRBV2 and TRBJ2-1): EPEVTQTPSHQVTQMGQEVILRCVPISNHLYFYWYRQILGQKVEFLVSFYNNEISEKSEIFDDQFSVERPDGSNFTLKIRSTKLEDSAMYFCASSDRGDNEQFFGPGTRLTVL.

This rearrangement joins TRBV30 to TRBJ2-7; 14 bases align to TRBD2. The V gene end was trimmed by 6 bases and the J gene end by 4 bases; junction bases not matched to a gene: 14. Germline V gene lookup returns CDR1 GTSNPN and CDR2 SVGIG (reference sequence). This CDR3 is 17 amino acids long. CDR3 sequence reads: CACPTGTSGGPNYEQYF. The CDR3 DNA reads as TGTGCCTGCCCCACCGGGACTAGCGGGGGCCCGAATTACGAGCAGTACTTC.

This clone was seen just once. The CDR3 loop reads CASSIDQTGDYEQYF. The CDR3 DNA is TGTGCCAGTAGTATAGACCAGACAGGGGACTACGAGCAGTACTTC. The rearrangement joins TRBV19 to TRBJ2-7; 8 bases agree with TRBD1. This CDR3 spans 15 amino acids. Germline V CDR1 and CDR2: LNHDA, SQIVND (reference sequence). V dropped 0 bases and J dropped 3; count of bases not matched to a gene: 4.

On this clone itself: Within the sample, other DNA sequences also encode this same CDR3. J is TRBJ2-5 and V is TRBV18; D not certain. Germline V gene sequence: CDR1 KGHSH, CDR2 LQKENI. Trimming removed 2 bases at V and 2 bases at J, with 6 bases between. The CDR3 has 13 amino acids. Written as DNA, the CDR3 is TGTGCCAGCTCACCAGGCGAGCAAGAGACCCAGTACTTC. This codes for CASSPGEQETQYF.

The chain has TRBV5-1 and TRBJ2-2; D might be TRBD1 (5 bases). The CDR3 has 15 amino acids. Germline loops: CDR1 SGHRS, CDR2 YFSETQ. Trimming cost V 4 bases and J 2 bases, with 12 bases left between them. The CDR3 here is CASSVVQANTGELFF. CDR3 in DNA: TGCGCCAGCAGCGTGGTACAGGCCAACACCGGGGAGCTGTTTTTT. Based on the CDR3 plus reference TRBV5-1 and TRBJ2-2, the full variable domain is KAGVTQTPRYLIKTRGQQVTLSCSPISGHRSVSWYQQTPGQGLQFLFEYFSETQRNKGNFPGRFSGRQFSNSRSEMNVSTLELGDSALYLCASSVVQANTGELFFGEGSRLTVL.

This clone was found once. V usage is TRBV19 and J usage is TRBJ1-5, with D tentatively TRBD1 (6 bases). The CDR3 spans 15 residues. The ends were cut back, 5 bases at V and 4 bases at J, with 15 bases in the middle. From germline, CDR1 is LNHDA and CDR2 SQIVND (reference sequence). The chain's CDR3 is CASSPKGVQNQPQHF. The CDR3 DNA follows: TGTGCCAGTAGTCCGAAGGGGGTTCAAAATCAGCCCCAGCATTTT. Based on the CDR3 plus reference TRBV19 and TRBJ1-5, the full variable domain is DGGITQSPKYLFRKEGQNVTLSCEQNLNHDAMYWYRQDPGQGLRLIYYSQIVNDFQKGDIAEGYSVSREKKESFPLTVTSAQKNPTAFYLCASSPKGVQNQPQHFGDGTRLSIL.

Turning to this clone: The same CDR3 arises from other DNA sequences in this sample as well. The genes are TRBV2 and TRBJ1-2, with D unresolved. CDR3 size: 12 residues. With 6 bases removed from V and 0 bases from J, the gap between germline ends came to 5 bases. Germline lookup yields CDR1 SNHLY and CDR2 FYNNEI. This CDR3 is CASRGTNYGYTF. Here the CDR3 DNA reads TGTGCCAGCAGAGGGACTAACTATGGCTACACCTTC.

V usage is TRBV19 and J usage is TRBJ1-2; D not resolved. The CDR3 is made up of 13 amino acids. Germline lookup yields CDR1 LNHDA and CDR2 SQIVND (reference sequence). Deletions cut 2 bases from V and 4 bases from J, with 8 bases between. The CDR3 bases are TGTGCCAGTAGTATACGAGACGCCTATGGCTACACCTTC. As protein: CASSIRDAYGYTF.

V gene TRBV21-1 combines with J gene TRBJ2-5; whether TRBD1, the table's D call, matches the DNA was not checked. TRBV21-1 is a recognized pseudogene. This CDR3 is 20 amino acids long. CDR3 DNA: TGTGCCAGCAGCTTACATCCTCCGGGACAGGGGGCTGTTATAACGGAGACCCAGTACTTC. Protein product: CASSLHPPGQGAVITETQYF.

With regard to this clone: Other DNA sequences of this sample code for an identical CDR3. J is TRBJ2-3 and V is TRBV11-2; no reliable D call. The CDR3 runs 12 residues. V gave up 5 bases and J gave up 2 bases, with 5 bases separating them. Germline V gives CDR1 SGHAT, CDR2 FQNNGV. The CDR3 is CASSPTTDTQYF. Here the CDR3 DNA reads TGTGCCAGCAGCCCCACCACAGATACGCAGTATTTT.

CDR3 protein: CATNPGHKNTEAFF. In DNA, the CDR3 is TGTGCCACCAATCCGGGACATAAGAACACTGAAGCTTTCTTT. The V call is TRBV6-5, the J call TRBJ1-1; a possible D gene is TRBD1 (6 bases). The germline V and J ends were trimmed by 10 bases and 1 base, with 16 bases remaining between them. CDR1 is MNHEY, CDR2 SVGAGI, per germline. The CDR3 runs to 14 residues.

V usage is TRBV6-5 and J usage is TRBJ2-1; perhaps D is TRBD1 or TRBD2 (5 bases each). The length of the CDR3 is 13 residues. V lost 7 bases and J lost 6, with 13 bases in between. The germline gives CDR1 MNHEY, CDR2 SVGAGI. The CDR3 nucleotides read TGTGCCAGCATGACGCCGGGGCGCAATGAGCAGTTCTTC. This gives the protein CASMTPGRNEQFF.

The CDR3 nucleotides are TGCGCCAGCAGCTTGGGCCCGATTAATAATTCACCCCTCCACTTT. Its translation is CASSLGPINNSPLHF. The chain is built from TRBV5-1 and TRBJ1-6; D ambiguous. V shed 0 bases and J shed 5 bases, with 9 bases lying between them. The CDR3 length is 15 residues. Germline V gene data show CDR1 as SGHRS and CDR2 as YFSETQ.

V gene TRBV19 combines with J gene TRBJ2-7, with 11 bases identical to TRBD1. From germline, CDR1 is LNHDA and CDR2 SQIVND (reference sequence). Trimming cost V 3 bases and J 2 bases; bases outside gene matches: 3. The CDR3 runs to 15 residues. The CDR3 sequence is CASSIGQGATYEQYF. CDR3 DNA: TGTGCCAGTAGTATCGGACAGGGGGCTACCTACGAGCAGTACTTC.

The V and J genes are TRBV29-1 and TRBJ2-2; 13 bases map to TRBD2. The V gene's germline CDR1 is SQVTM and CDR2 ANQGSEA. Unmatched junction bases numbered 5, after V lost 4 bases and J lost 0 bases. The length of the CDR3 is 17 residues. The chain's CDR3 is CSVGGLAGVSNTGELFF. The CDR3 nucleotides are TGCAGCGTTGGCGGACTAGCGGGGGTATCGAACACCGGGGAGCTGTTTTTT.

DNA of the CDR3: TGTGCCAGCAGCTTAATTAGCGGGGCCTACGAGCAGTACTTC. Its protein is CASSLISGAYEQYF. The chain employs TRBV7-2 and TRBJ2-7; TRBD2 agrees at 8 bases. The V and J ends lost 2 bases and 2 bases, in that order; junction bases with no gene match: 2. CDR3 size: 14 residues. Germline CDR1 and CDR2: SGHTA and FQGNSA.

The rearrangement links TRBV25-1 to TRBJ2-5, with 8 bases matching TRBD2. The CDR3 is 17 residues long. With 3 bases clipped from V and 5 bases from J, the junction kept 14 bases outside the gene matches. Germline values: CDR1 MGHDK, CDR2 SYGVNS. The CDR3 is CASSETPWTSFRETQYF. DNA of the CDR3: TGTGCCAGCAGTGAGACACCCTGGACTAGCTTTCGGGAGACCCAGTACTTC.

The genes are TRBV29-1 and TRBJ1-5; 8 bases are a match to TRBD1. The germline V gene encodes CDR1 SQVTM and CDR2 ANQGSEA. With 8 bases clipped from V and 7 bases from J, the junction kept 10 bases outside the gene matches. The CDR3 contains 13 residues. The CDR3 nucleotides are TGCAGCTGCGGCAGGGGGCTGGGACAGCCCCAGCATTTT. It yields the protein CSCGRGLGQPQHF.

The rearrangement uses TRBV6-6 and TRBJ1-5; TRBD1 is a possible D gene (6 bases). The CDR3 runs 16 residues. The V gene lost 7 bases and the J gene lost 2 bases, with 18 bases spanning the gap. Germline assignment: CDR1 MNHNY and CDR2 SVGAGI (reference sequence). DNA of the CDR3: TGTGCCAGCATACCTAGATTGGGGGCGGGCAATCAGCCCCAGCATTTT. This encodes CASIPRLGAGNQPQHF.

The chain employs TRBV10-3 and TRBJ2-1; D call uncertain. Trimming pared 3 bases from V and 8 bases from J, leaving 8 bases between. The CDR3 loop spans 12 amino acids. CDR1 and CDR2 (germline): ENHRY, SYGVKD. The DNA of the CDR3 is TGTGCCATCAGTGAACGTCGGGATGAGCAGTTCTTC. The encoded protein is CAISERRDEQFF.

The CDR3 protein is CSVIPYVTGDHTEAFF. CDR3 DNA: TGCAGCGTCATACCCTATGTCACGGGGGATCACACTGAAGCTTTCTTT. The V and J genes are TRBV29-1 and TRBJ1-1; D perhaps matches TRBD1 (5 bases). The CDR3 covers 16 residues. Germline CDR1 SQVTM, CDR2 ANQGSEA. V was trimmed by 6 bases and J by 3 bases, leaving 23 bases between them.